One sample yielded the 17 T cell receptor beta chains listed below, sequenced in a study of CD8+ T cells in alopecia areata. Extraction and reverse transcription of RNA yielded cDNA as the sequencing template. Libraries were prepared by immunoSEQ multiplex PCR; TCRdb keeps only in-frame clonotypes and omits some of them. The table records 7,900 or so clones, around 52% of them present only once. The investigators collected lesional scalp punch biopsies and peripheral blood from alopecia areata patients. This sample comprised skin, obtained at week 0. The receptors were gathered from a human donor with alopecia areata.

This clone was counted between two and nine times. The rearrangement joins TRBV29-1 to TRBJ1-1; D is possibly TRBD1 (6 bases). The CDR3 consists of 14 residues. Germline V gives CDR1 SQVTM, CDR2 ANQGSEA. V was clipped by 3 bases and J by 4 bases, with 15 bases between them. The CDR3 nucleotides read TGCAGCGTTGATGGGGGGCGGTCGGCCACTGAAGCTTTCTTT. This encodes CSVDGGRSATEAFF.

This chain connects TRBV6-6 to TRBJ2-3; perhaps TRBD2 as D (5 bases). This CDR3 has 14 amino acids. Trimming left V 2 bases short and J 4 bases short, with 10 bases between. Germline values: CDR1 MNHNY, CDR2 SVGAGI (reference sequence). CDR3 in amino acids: CASSYGIGADTQYF. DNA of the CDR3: TGTGCCAGCAGTTACGGGATCGGGGCAGATACGCAGTATTTT.

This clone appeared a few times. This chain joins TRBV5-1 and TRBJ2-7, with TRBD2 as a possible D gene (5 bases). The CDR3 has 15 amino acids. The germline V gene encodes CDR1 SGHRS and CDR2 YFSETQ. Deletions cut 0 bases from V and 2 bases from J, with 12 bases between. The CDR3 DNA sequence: TGCGCCAGCAGCTTGGGAAGCGGATTAACCTACGAGCAGTACTTC. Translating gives CASSLGSGLTYEQYF.

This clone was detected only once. The CDR3 DNA reads as TGTGCCAGCAGCTTCGACCTGGGCATCTCCTACAATGAGCAGTTCTTC. Translating gives CASSFDLGISYNEQFF. The genes are TRBV5-4 and TRBJ2-1; D call uncertain. The V gene's germline CDR1 is SGHNT and CDR2 YYREEE (reference sequence). The CDR3 is 16 residues long. V lost 2 bases, J lost 0 bases, and 12 bases lay in between.

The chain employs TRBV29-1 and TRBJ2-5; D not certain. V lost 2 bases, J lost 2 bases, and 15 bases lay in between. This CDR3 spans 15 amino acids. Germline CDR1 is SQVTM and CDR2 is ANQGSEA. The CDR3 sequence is CSVERTTSPQETQYF. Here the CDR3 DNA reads TGCAGCGTTGAACGAACTACGAGCCCTCAAGAGACCCAGTACTTC.

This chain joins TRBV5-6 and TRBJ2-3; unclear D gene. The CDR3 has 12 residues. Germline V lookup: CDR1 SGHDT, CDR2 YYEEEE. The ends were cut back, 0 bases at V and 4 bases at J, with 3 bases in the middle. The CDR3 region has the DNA TGTGCCAGCAGCTTGGGTTCAGATACGCAGTATTTT. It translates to CASSLGSDTQYF.

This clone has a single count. The CDR3 sequence is CASSLSIGDRAYNEQFF. Here the CDR3 DNA reads TGTGCCAGCAGTTTATCGATCGGGGACAGGGCCTACAATGAGCAGTTCTTC. The rearrangement joins TRBV27 to TRBJ2-1; 9 nucleotides agree with TRBD1. CDR1 is MNHEY and CDR2 is SMNVEV in the germline V gene (reference sequence). The CDR3 covers 17 residues. Unmatched junction bases numbered 5, after V lost 0 bases and J lost 2 bases.

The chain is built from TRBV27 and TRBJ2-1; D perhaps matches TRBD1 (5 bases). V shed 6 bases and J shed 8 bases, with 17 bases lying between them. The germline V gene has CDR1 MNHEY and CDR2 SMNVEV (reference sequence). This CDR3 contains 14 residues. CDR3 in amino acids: CASSPRSRGDEQFF. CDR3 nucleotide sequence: TGTGCCAGCAGCCCCAGATCTAGGGGCGATGAGCAGTTCTTC.

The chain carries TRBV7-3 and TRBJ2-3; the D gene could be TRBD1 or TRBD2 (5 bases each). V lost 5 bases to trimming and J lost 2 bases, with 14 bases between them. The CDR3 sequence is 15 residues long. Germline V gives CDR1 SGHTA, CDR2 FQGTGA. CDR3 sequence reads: CASSARDGVTDTQYF. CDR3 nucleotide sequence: TGTGCCAGCAGCGCCCGGGACGGGGTCACAGATACGCAGTATTTT. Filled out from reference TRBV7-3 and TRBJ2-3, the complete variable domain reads GAGVSQTPSNKVTEKGKYVELRCDPISGHTALYWYRQSLGQGPEFLIYFQGTGAADDSGLPNDRFFAVRPEGSVSTLKIQRTERGDSAVYLCASSARDGVTDTQYFGPGTRLTVL.

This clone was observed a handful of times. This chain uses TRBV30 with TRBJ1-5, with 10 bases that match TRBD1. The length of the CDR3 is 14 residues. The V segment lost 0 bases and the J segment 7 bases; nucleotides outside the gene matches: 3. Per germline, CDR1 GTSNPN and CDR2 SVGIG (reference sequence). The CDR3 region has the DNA TGTGCCTGGAGTGTGGGACAGGGGAAGCAGCCCCAGCATTTT. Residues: CAWSVGQGKQPQHF.

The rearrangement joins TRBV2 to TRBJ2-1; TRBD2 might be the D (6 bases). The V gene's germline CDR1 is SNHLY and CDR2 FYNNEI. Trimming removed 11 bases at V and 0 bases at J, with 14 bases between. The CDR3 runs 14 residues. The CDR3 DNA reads TGTGCCGGACACACTAGCAACTCCTACAATGAGCAGTTCTTC. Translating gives CAGHTSNSYNEQFF.

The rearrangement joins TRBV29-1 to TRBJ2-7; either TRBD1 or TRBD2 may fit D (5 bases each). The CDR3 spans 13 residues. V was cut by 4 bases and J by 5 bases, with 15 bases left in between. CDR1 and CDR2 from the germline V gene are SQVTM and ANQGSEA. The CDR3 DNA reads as TGCAGCGTTGTAGGGACGTTTACCGACGAGCAGTACTTC. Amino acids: CSVVGTFTDEQYF.

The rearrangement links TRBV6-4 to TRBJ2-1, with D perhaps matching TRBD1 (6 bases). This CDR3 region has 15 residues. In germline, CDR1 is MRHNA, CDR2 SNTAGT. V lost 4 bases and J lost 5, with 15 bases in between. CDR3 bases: TGTGCCAGCAGTGTAGAACAGGGACATAACAATGAGCAGTTCTTC. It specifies CASSVEQGHNNEQFF.

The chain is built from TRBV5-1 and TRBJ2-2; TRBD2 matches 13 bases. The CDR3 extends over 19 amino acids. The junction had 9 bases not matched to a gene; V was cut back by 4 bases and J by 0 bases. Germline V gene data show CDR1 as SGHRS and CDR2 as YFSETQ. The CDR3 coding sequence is TGCGCCAGCAGCCGAATAACTAGCGGGAGGGCCTCGAACACCGGGGAGCTGTTTTTT. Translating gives CASSRITSGRASNTGELFF.

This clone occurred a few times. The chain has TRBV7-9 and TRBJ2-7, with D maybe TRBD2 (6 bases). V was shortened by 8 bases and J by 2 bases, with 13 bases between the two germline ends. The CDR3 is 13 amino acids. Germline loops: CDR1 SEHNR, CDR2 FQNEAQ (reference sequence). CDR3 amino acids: CASPGTWTYEQYF. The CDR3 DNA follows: TGTGCCAGCCCCGGGACTTGGACCTACGAGCAGTACTTC.

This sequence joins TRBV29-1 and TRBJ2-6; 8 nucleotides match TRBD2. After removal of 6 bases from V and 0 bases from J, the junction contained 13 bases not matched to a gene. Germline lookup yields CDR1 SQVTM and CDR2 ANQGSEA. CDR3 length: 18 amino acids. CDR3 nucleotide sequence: TGCAGCGTGGACCCCGGGGGGGGATTTTCCTCTGGGGCCAACGTCCTGACTTTC. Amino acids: CSVDPGGGFSSGANVLTF.

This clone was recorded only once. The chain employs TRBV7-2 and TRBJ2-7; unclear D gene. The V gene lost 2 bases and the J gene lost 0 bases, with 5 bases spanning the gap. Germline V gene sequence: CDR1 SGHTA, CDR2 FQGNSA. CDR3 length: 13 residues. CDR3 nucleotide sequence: TGTGCCAGCAGCTTACCGGCCTCCTACGAGCAGTACTTC. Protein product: CASSLPASYEQYF. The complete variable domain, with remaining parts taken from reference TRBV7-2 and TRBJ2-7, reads GAGVSQSPSNKVTEKGKDVELRCDPISGHTALYWYRQSLGQGLEFLIYFQGNSAPDKSGLPSDRFSAERTGGSVSTLTIQRTQQEDSAVYLCASSLPASYEQYFGPGTRLTVT.